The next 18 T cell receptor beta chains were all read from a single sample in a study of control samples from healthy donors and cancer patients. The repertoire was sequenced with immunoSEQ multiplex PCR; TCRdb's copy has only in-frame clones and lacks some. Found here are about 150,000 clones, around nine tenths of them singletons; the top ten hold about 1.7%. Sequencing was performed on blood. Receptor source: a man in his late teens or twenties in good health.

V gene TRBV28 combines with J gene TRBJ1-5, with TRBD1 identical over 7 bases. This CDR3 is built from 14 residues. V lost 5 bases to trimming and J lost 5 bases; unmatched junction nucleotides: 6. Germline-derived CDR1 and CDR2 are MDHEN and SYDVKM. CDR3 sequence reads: CASSAEQGDQPQHF. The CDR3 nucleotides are TGTGCCAGCAGTGCGGAGCAGGGGGATCAGCCCCAGCATTTT. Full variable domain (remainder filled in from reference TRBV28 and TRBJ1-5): DVKVTQSSRYLVKRTGEKVFLECVQDMDHENMFWYRQDPGLGLRLIYFSYDVKMKEKGDIPEGYSVSREKKERFSLILESASTNQTSMYLCASSAEQGDQPQHFGDGTRLSIL.

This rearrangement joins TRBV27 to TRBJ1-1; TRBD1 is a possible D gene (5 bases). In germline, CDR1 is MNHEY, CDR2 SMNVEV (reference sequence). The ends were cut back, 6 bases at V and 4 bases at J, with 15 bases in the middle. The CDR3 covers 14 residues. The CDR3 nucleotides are TGTGCCAGCAGCGCTTCGGGGGTCGGCACTGAAGCTTTCTTT. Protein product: CASSASGVGTEAFF.

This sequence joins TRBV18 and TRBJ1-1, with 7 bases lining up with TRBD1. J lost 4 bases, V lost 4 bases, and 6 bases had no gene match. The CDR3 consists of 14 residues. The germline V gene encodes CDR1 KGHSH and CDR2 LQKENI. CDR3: CASSHGQETTEAFF. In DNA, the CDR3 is TGTGCCAGCTCACATGGACAGGAAACCACTGAAGCTTTCTTT.

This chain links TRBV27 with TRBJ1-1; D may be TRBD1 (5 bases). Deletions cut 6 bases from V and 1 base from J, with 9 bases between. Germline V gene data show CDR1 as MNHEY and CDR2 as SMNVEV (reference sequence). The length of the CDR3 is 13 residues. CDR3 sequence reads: CASSPRGNTEAFF. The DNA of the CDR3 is TGTGCCAGCAGCCCAAGGGGGAACACTGAAGCTTTCTTT.

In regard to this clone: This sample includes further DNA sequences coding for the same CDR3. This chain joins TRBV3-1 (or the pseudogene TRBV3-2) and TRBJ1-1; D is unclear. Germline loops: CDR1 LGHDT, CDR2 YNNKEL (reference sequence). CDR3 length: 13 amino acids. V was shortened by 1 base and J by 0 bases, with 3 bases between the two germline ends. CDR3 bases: TGTGCCAGCAGCCAAGTACTGAACACTGAAGCTTTCTTT. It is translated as CASSQVLNTEAFF.

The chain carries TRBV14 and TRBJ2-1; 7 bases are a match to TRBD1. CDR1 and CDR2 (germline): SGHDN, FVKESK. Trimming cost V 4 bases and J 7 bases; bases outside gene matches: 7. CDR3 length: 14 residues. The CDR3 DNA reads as TGTGCCAGCAGCCTCACGAGGGGGCGAAATGAGCAGTTCTTC. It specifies CASSLTRGRNEQFF.

CDR3: CASTRTEGYGYTF. CDR3 nucleotides: TGTGCCAGCACCCGGACAGAGGGCTATGGCTACACCTTC. This chain uses TRBV2 with TRBJ1-2; TRBD1 might be the D (6 bases). Germline CDR1 and CDR2: SNHLY and FYNNEI. CDR3 length: 13 amino acids. Trimming took 7 bases from V and 4 from J, leaving 13 bases between them. The whole variable domain, filled in from reference TRBV2 and TRBJ1-2, reads EPEVTQTPSHQVTQMGQEVILRCVPISNHLYFYWYRQILGQKVEFLVSFYNNEISEKSEIFDDQFSVERPDGSNFTLKIRSTKLEDSAMYFCASTRTEGYGYTFGSGTRLTVV.

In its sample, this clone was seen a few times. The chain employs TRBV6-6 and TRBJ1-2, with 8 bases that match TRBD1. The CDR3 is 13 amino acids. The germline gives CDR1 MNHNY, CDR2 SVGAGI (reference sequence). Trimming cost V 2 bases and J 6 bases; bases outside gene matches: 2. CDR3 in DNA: TGTGCCAGCAGTTACGACAGGGGCCATGGCTACACCTTC. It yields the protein CASSYDRGHGYTF.

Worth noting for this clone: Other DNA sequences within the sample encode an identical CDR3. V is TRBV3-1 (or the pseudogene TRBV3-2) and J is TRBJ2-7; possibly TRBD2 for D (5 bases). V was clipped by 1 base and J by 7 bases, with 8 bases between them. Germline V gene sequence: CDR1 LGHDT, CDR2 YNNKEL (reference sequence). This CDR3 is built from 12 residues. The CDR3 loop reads CASSQGPGEQYF. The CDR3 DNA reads TGTGCCAGCAGCCAAGGTCCGGGAGAGCAGTACTTC.

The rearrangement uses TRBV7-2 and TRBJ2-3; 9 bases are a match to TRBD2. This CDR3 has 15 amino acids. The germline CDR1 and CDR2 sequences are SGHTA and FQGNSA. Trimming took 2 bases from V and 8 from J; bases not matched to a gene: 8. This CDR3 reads CASSLRRGGFGTQYF. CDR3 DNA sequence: TGTGCCAGCAGCTTAAGGCGGGGGGGCTTCGGTACGCAGTATTTT. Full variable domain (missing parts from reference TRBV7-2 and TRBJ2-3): GAGVSQSPSNKVTEKGKDVELRCDPISGHTALYWYRQSLGQGLEFLIYFQGNSAPDKSGLPSDRFSAERTGGSVSTLTIQRTQQEDSAVYLCASSLRRGGFGTQYFGPGTRLTVL.

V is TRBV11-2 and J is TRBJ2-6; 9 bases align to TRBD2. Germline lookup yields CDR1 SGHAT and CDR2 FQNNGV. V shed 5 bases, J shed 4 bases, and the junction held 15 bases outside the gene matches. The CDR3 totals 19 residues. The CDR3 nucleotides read TGTGCCAGCAGCGCACCGCCTGGGCGGGGGGGCTCGGGGGCCAACGTCCTGACTTTC. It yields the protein CASSAPPGRGGSGANVLTF.

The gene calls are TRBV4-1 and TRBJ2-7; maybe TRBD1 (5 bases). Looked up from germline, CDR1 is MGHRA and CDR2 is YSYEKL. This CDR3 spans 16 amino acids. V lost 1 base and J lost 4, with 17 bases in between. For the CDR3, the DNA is TGCGCCAGCAGCCAAGTTCAGCAGGGCCTTTGGTACGAGCAGTACTTC. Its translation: CASSQVQQGLWYEQYF.

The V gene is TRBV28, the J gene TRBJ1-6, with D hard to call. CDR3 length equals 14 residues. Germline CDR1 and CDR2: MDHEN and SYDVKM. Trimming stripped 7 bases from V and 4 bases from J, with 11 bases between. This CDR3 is CASTGGGYNSPLHF. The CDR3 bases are TGTGCCAGCACTGGTGGCGGATATAATTCACCCCTCCACTTT. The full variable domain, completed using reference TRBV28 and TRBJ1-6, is DVKVTQSSRYLVKRTGEKVFLECVQDMDHENMFWYRQDPGLGLRLIYFSYDVKMKEKGDIPEGYSVSREKKERFSLILESASTNQTSMYLCASTGGGYNSPLHFGNGTRLTVT.

CDR3 nucleotides: TGCGCCAGCAGCTTGACCCTAGCGGGGGGAGAGACCCAGTACTTC. As protein: CASSLTLAGGETQYF. V usage is TRBV5-1 and J usage is TRBJ2-5; 11 bases fit TRBD2. CDR1 and CDR2 from the germline V gene are SGHRS and YFSETQ. Trimming removed 1 base from V and 4 bases from J; junction bases left unmatched: 3. The length of the CDR3 is 15 residues.

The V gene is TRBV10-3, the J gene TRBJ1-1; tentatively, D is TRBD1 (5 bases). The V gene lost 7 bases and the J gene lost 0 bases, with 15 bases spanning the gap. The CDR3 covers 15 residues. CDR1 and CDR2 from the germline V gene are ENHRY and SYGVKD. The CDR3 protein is CAIKAADRMNTEAFF. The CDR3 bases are TGTGCCATCAAAGCGGCCGACAGAATGAACACTGAAGCTTTCTTT.

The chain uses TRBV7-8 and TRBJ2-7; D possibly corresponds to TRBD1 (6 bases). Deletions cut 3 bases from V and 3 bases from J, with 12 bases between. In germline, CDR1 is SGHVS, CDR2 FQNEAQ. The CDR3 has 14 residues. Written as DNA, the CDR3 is TGTGCCAGCAGCTTCGGACAGATGAACTACGAGCAGTACTTC. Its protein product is CASSFGQMNYEQYF. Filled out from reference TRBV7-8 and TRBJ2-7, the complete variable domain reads GAGVSQSPRYKVAKRGQDVALRCDPISGHVSLFWYQQALGQGPEFLTYFQNEAQLDKSGLPSDRFFAERPEGSVSTLKIQRTQQEDSAVYLCASSFGQMNYEQYFGPGTRLTVT.

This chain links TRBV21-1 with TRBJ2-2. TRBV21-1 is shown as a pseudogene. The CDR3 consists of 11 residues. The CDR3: CASSNTGELFF. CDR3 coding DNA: TGTGCCAGCAGCAACACCGGGGAGCTGTTTTTT.

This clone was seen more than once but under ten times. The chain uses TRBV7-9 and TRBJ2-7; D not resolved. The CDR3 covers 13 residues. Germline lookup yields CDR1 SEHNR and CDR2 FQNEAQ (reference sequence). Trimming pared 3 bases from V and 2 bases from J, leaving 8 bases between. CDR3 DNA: TGTGCCAGCAGCTTGGTCTCGGCCTACGAGCAGTACTTC. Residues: CASSLVSAYEQYF.